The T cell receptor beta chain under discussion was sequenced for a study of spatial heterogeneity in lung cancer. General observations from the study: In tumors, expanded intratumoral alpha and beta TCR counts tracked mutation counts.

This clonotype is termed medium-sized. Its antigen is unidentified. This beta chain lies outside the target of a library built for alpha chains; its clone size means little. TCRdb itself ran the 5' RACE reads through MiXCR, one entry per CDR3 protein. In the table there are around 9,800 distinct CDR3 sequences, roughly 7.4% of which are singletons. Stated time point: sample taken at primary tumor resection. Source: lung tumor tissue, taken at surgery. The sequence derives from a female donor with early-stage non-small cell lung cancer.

CDR3 bases: TGTGCCAGCAGCCCCCCCAGCGGGGGGCCCCCCAGGTTGACAGATACGCAGTATTTT. Residues: CASSPPSGGPPRLTDTQYF. V is TRBV7-9 and J is TRBJ2-3; the match to TRBD2 covers 9 bases. The CDR3 consists of 19 residues. V trimming: 5 bases; J trimming: 3 bases; junction bases outside the gene matches: 18. The germline gives CDR1 SEHNR, CDR2 FQNEAQ (reference sequence).